Listed here are 31 T cell receptor beta chains from one sample, sequenced in a study of PD-1 blockade in classical Hodgkin lymphoma. Described time point: cycle 4 day 1 (C4D1), after less than 7 weeks of nivolumab. Autologous stem cell transplantation was followed by relapse in every patient, and brentuximab vedotin exposure varied. Assay used: immunoSEQ multiplex PCR; TCRdb lists only in-frame clones, some missing. Of 45,000 to 55,000 clones detected, around 76% appear once; the ten largest clones hold more than 10%. The sequencing here drew on peripheral blood mononuclear cells (PBMCs), taken before the fourth cycle of nivolumab. Source of these receptors: a human donor with classical Hodgkin lymphoma.

The chain links TRBV28 to TRBJ1-4; D is possibly TRBD1 (5 bases). This CDR3 has 12 amino acids. From germline, CDR1 is MDHEN and CDR2 SYDVKM. V shed 4 bases and J shed 11 bases, with 11 bases lying between them. CDR3 region: CASSYVGAKLFF. The CDR3, as DNA: TGTGCCAGCAGTTACGTAGGGGCGAAACTGTTTTTT.

This clone was seen a handful of times. CDR3 nucleotide sequence: TGTGCCAGCAGCTTAGAGTATTTT. It encodes CASSLEYF. The chain couples TRBV7-9 to TRBJ2-3; D gene unclear. The germline CDR1 and CDR2 sequences are SEHNR and FQNEAQ (reference sequence). The V end lost 1 base, the J end lost 13 bases, and 0 bases lay between the germline ends. This CDR3 is 8 amino acids long.

This clone was observed a single time. The rearrangement links TRBV6-5 to TRBJ2-7; 7 bases align to TRBD2. The V and J ends lost 6 bases and 12 bases, in that order; junction bases with no gene match: 5. CDR1 is MNHEY and CDR2 is SVGAGI in the germline V gene. The CDR3 runs to 10 residues. CDR3 coding DNA: TGTGCCAGCAGGCGGGGAGGGTTGTACTTC. Amino acid sequence: CASRRGGLYF.

This clone was picked up a small number of times. The gene calls are TRBV5-1 and TRBJ1-2; D unclear. Trimming removed 4 bases at V and 8 bases at J, with 15 bases between. This CDR3 has 13 amino acids. Germline-derived CDR1 and CDR2 are SGHRS and YFSETQ. The CDR3 spells CASSVGSNEGYTF. DNA of the CDR3: TGCGCCAGCAGCGTAGGGTCAAACGAGGGCTACACCTTC.

This chain joins TRBV4-3 and TRBJ2-3; 9 bases line up with TRBD2. The germline V gene encodes CDR1 LGHNA and CDR2 YSLEER. The length of the CDR3 is 16 residues. V shed 4 bases, J shed 0 bases, and the junction held 5 bases outside the gene matches. In DNA, the CDR3 is TGCGCCAGCAGCCTTCTGACTAGCGGAAGCACAGATACGCAGTATTTT. This gives the protein CASSLLTSGSTDTQYF.

This rearrangement joins TRBV29-1 to TRBJ1-3, with D hard to call. V lost 0 bases and J 2 bases, leaving 8 bases between the germline ends. In germline, CDR1 is SQVTM, CDR2 ANQGSEA. There are 14 residues in the CDR3. The CDR3 sequence: CSVEDWGTGNTIYF. The CDR3 DNA follows: TGCAGCGTTGAAGATTGGGGTACTGGAAACACCATATATTTT.

This rearrangement joins TRBV7-6 to TRBJ2-1, with 10 positions matching TRBD2. J was trimmed by 5 bases and V by 3 bases; bases with no gene match: 4. This CDR3 region has 15 residues. Germline V lookup: CDR1 SGHVS, CDR2 FNYEAQ. The CDR3 DNA follows: TGTGCCAGCAGCTTTGAGCGGGAGGGCCACAATGAGCAGTTCTTC. Translated: CASSFEREGHNEQFF. The variable domain in full, with the rest retrieved from reference TRBV7-6 and TRBJ2-1, is GAGVSQSPRYKVTKRGQDVALRCDPISGHVSLYWYRQALGQGPEFLTYFNYEAQQDKSGLPNDRFSAERPEGSISTLTIQRTEQRDSAMYRCASSFEREGHNEQFFGPGTRLTVL.

The CDR3 loop reads CSVEPSSSYNEQFF. Written as DNA, the CDR3 is TGCAGCGTTGAACCGTCAAGCTCCTACAATGAGCAGTTCTTC. The J gene is TRBJ2-1, the V gene TRBV29-1; no clear D. V was cut by 2 bases and J by 0 bases, with 8 bases left in between. The CDR3 has 14 residues. The germline V gene encodes CDR1 SQVTM and CDR2 ANQGSEA.

This rearrangement joins TRBV4-1 to TRBJ1-1; D call uncertain. Deletions cut 3 bases from V and 1 base from J, with 6 bases between. The CDR3 covers 13 residues. Germline CDR1 and CDR2: MGHRA and YSYEKL. DNA of the CDR3: TGCGCCAGCAGCCAGTCTGAGAACACTGAAGCTTTCTTT. Its translation: CASSQSENTEAFF.

The chain has TRBV18 and TRBJ2-1; 10 positions match TRBD2. The CDR3 covers 17 residues. Per the germline V gene, CDR1 is KGHSH and CDR2 is LQKENI. V lost 0 bases to trimming and J lost 4 bases; unmatched junction nucleotides: 6. This chain's CDR3 is CASSPPGTSGNYNEQFF. In DNA form, the CDR3 reads TGTGCCAGCTCACCACCGGGAACTAGCGGGAATTACAATGAGCAGTTCTTC.

This clone came up a few times. The chain carries TRBV5-1 and TRBJ1-1, with 7 bases identical to TRBD1. V was pared by 0 bases and J by 6 bases, with 8 bases of the junction left unmatched. CDR1 SGHRS and CDR2 YFSETQ come from the germline V gene. CDR3 length: 15 residues. CDR3 sequence (DNA): TGCGCCAGCAGCTTGGTCATAGGGGGCGACGCTGAAGCTTTCTTT. It encodes CASSLVIGGDAEAFF.

The chain carries TRBV5-1 and TRBJ2-7; D perhaps matches TRBD2 (6 bases). Germline-derived CDR1 and CDR2 are SGHRS and YFSETQ. The CDR3 length is 16 residues. V lost 1 base and J lost 2, with 16 bases in between. The CDR3 region has the DNA TGCGCCAGCAGCTTGACTTTAGGGACTGGGGCCTACGAGCAGTACTTC. Encoded protein: CASSLTLGTGAYEQYF.

The gene calls are TRBV28 and TRBJ2-2; 13 positions match TRBD2. Germline V gene sequence: CDR1 MDHEN, CDR2 SYDVKM. CDR3 length equals 19 residues. V dropped 1 base and J dropped 2; count of bases not matched to a gene: 7. CDR3 in amino acids: CASSLFQGLAGPNTGELFF. CDR3 bases: TGTGCCAGCAGTTTATTCCAGGGACTAGCGGGACCAAACACCGGGGAGCTGTTTTTT.

The J gene is TRBJ1-6, the V gene TRBV6-5; D ambiguous. Per the germline V gene, CDR1 is MNHEY and CDR2 is SVGAGI. This CDR3 spans 15 amino acids. Trimming left V 0 bases short and J 8 bases short, with 11 bases between. DNA for the CDR3: TGTGCCAGCAGTTACTCGAGGCGGGCGGATTCACCCCTCCACTTT. Amino acids: CASSYSRRADSPLHF.

The V call is TRBV29-1, the J call TRBJ2-7; TRBD1 aligns across 7 bases. The CDR3 is 12 residues long. The junction had 7 bases not matched to a gene; V was cut back by 6 bases and J by 5 bases. In germline, CDR1 is SQVTM, CDR2 ANQGSEA. CDR3 sequence (DNA): TGCAGCGTAACAGGGGTCGGGAACGAGCAGTACTTC. Translation: CSVTGVGNEQYF.

The chain carries TRBV13 and TRBJ2-1; TRBD1 might be the D (6 bases). Trimming took 1 base from V and 5 from J, leaving 15 bases between them. Per the germline V gene, CDR1 is PRHDT and CDR2 is FYEKMQ (reference sequence). The CDR3 is 16 residues long. CDR3 bases: TGTGCCAGCAGCTTAGAAAAGATGACAGGCGACAATGAGCAGTTCTTC. Amino acid sequence: CASSLEKMTGDNEQFF.

Worth noting for this clone: Additional DNA sequences in this sample encode the identical CDR3. This chain connects TRBV18 to TRBJ2-1; possible D gene TRBD2, 6 bases. Germline V gene sequence: CDR1 KGHSH, CDR2 LQKENI. The CDR3 length is 12 residues. V gave up 2 bases and J gave up 10 bases, with 9 bases separating them. This chain's CDR3 is CASSPGRGEQFF. DNA of the CDR3: TGTGCCAGCTCACCAGGACGGGGGGAGCAGTTCTTC.

The chain recombines TRBV5-1 with TRBJ1-1; possible D gene TRBD1, 5 bases. Trimming stripped 2 bases from V and 1 base from J, with 21 bases between. The CDR3 covers 18 residues. Germline V lookup: CDR1 SGHRS, CDR2 YFSETQ. CDR3 in amino acids: CASSLRGFRISRNTEAFF. CDR3 nucleotides: TGCGCCAGCAGCTTACGGGGGTTTCGAATCTCGCGGAACACTGAAGCTTTCTTT.

The chain links TRBV6-1 to TRBJ2-5; D may be TRBD1 (5 bases). The CDR3 contains 19 residues. The V end lost 0 bases, the J end lost 4 bases, and 24 bases lay between the germline ends. CDR1 is MNHNS, CDR2 SASEGT, per germline. CDR3: CASSEAEGAWRRRSETQYF. Here the CDR3 DNA reads TGTGCCAGCAGTGAAGCGGAAGGGGCCTGGCGAAGAAGGTCAGAGACCCAGTACTTC.

The V gene is TRBV18, the J gene TRBJ2-7; 8 nucleotides line up with TRBD2. After removal of 2 bases from V and 5 bases from J, the junction contained 8 bases not matched to a gene. Germline assignment: CDR1 KGHSH and CDR2 LQKENI. The CDR3 sequence is 15 residues long. The CDR3 protein is CASSPSRTSIHEQYF. The CDR3 DNA reads as TGTGCCAGCTCACCATCGAGGACTAGCATCCACGAGCAGTACTTC.

CDR3 in DNA: TGTGCCAGCAGCTTGGAAAGGTCCCGGGGAAGGGAGCAGTACTTC. This sequence encodes CASSLERSRGREQYF. V and J are TRBV5-6 and TRBJ2-7; possibly TRBD2 for D (5 bases). The CDR3 contains 15 residues. Germline CDR1 SGHDT, CDR2 YYEEEE. V was pared by 0 bases and J by 7 bases, with 17 bases between.

J is TRBJ2-5 and V is TRBV5-1; 7 positions agree with TRBD2. V gave up 6 bases and J gave up 8 bases; unmatched junction bases: 16. The CDR3 contains 15 residues. The germline gives CDR1 SGHRS, CDR2 YFSETQ. This CDR3 is CASNFLSGGMGTQYF. CDR3 coding DNA: TGCGCCAGCAACTTTCTCTCGGGGGGTATGGGTACCCAGTACTTC.

This CDR3 is CASSYGGTNEKLFF. CDR3 coding DNA: TGTGCCAGCAGCTATGGGGGGACAAATGAAAAACTGTTTTTT. The V call is TRBV5-5, the J call TRBJ1-4; tentative D call: TRBD1 (6 bases). The CDR3 runs 14 residues. V was cut by 3 bases and J by 5 bases, with 11 bases left in between. Germline assignment: CDR1 SGHKS and CDR2 YYEKEE (reference sequence).

This clone was counted only a few times. CDR3 region: CASSLALTIWGHGYTF. In DNA, the CDR3 is TGTGCCAGCAGCTTGGCTTTAACCATTTGGGGCCATGGCTACACCTTC. The chain links TRBV5-6 to TRBJ1-2, with a tentative D call TRBD1 (5 bases). The germline V gene encodes CDR1 SGHDT and CDR2 YYEEEE. The CDR3 totals 16 residues. Trimming removed 0 bases from V and 6 bases from J, with 18 bases in between.

The chain couples TRBV2 to TRBJ2-5, with a tentative D call TRBD1 (6 bases). The DNA matches TRBJ2-7 better at its end, which makes the J call doubtful. This CDR3 has 15 amino acids. CDR1 and CDR2 from the germline V gene are SNHLY and FYNNEI. CDR3 sequence reads: CASRDNRDKAYEQYF. CDR3 nucleotide sequence: TGTGCCAGCAGGGATAACCGGGACAAGGCCTACGAGCAGTACTTC.

In this sample, this clone turned up once. The genes are TRBV11-3 and TRBJ1-4, with unresolved D. Germline V gene lookup returns CDR1 SGHNT and CDR2 YENEEA. V was clipped by 0 bases and J by 0 bases, with 5 bases between them. This CDR3 has 15 amino acids. Written as DNA, the CDR3 is TGTGCCAGCAGCTTAGAGCCAACAACTAATGAAAAACTGTTTTTT. Translating gives CASSLEPTTNEKLFF.

The rearrangement links TRBV5-6 to TRBJ2-3, with 11 bases matching TRBD2. The V and J ends lost 1 base and 3 bases, in that order; junction bases with no gene match: 1. Germline CDR1 is SGHDT and CDR2 is YYEEEE. This CDR3 is 15 amino acids long. The CDR3 DNA is TGTGCCAGCAGCTTGCTAGCGGGGGGAACAGATACGCAGTATTTT. It encodes CASSLLAGGTDTQYF. Full variable domain (outside the CDR3, taken from reference TRBV5-6 and TRBJ2-3): DAGVTQSPTHLIKTRGQQVTLRCSPKSGHDTVSWYQQALGQGPQFIFQYYEEEERQRGNFPDRFSGHQFPNYSSELNVNALLLGDSALYLCASSLLAGGTDTQYFGPGTRLTVL.

J is TRBJ1-1 and V is TRBV6-5; 7 bases fit TRBD1. Trimming at V came to 7 bases and at J to 0 bases, leaving 8 bases not matched to a gene. This CDR3 has 15 residues. CDR1 is MNHEY, CDR2 SVGAGI, per germline. The CDR3 here is CASIRDSPMNTEAFF. CDR3 sequence (DNA): TGTGCCAGCATTAGGGACAGCCCCATGAACACTGAAGCTTTCTTT.

The chain is built from TRBV4-1 and TRBJ2-1; 7 bases match TRBD2. J gave up 6 bases and V 4 bases, and 3 bases lay outside the gene matches. Germline CDR1 is MGHRA and CDR2 is YSYEKL. This CDR3 comprises 13 residues. CDR3 nucleotide sequence: TGCGCCAGCAGCCGCGGGGGAATCAATGAGCAGTTCTTC. This codes for CASSRGGINEQFF.

V gene TRBV28 combines with J gene TRBJ2-1, with 12 bases lining up with TRBD2. In germline, CDR1 is MDHEN, CDR2 SYDVKM. J was trimmed by 4 bases and V by 5 bases; bases with no gene match: 3. The CDR3 is 15 residues long. The chain's CDR3 is CASSALAGGYNEQFF. The CDR3, as DNA: TGTGCCAGCAGTGCCCTAGCGGGAGGGTACAATGAGCAGTTCTTC.

The chain links TRBV5-1 to TRBJ2-7; 7 bases map to TRBD2. J gave up 7 bases and V 0 bases, and 7 bases lay outside the gene matches. Germline V gene lookup returns CDR1 SGHRS and CDR2 YFSETQ. CDR3 size: 14 residues. CDR3 sequence (DNA): TGCGCCAGCAGCTTGGAGGCTCCGGGGGGAGAGCAGTACTTC. It encodes CASSLEAPGGEQYF.